The rows below give T cell receptor beta chains drawn from one sample of a study of monozygotic twins with inflammatory bowel disease. For each CDR3 protein, TCRdb gives one entry from its re-call of the 5' RACE reads, without DNA. This specimen shows around 210,000 distinct CDR3 sequences; the ten leading clones hold around 7.6%. The source material was blood. These receptors all stem from a human donor with ulcerative colitis or Crohn's disease, or a healthy co-twin of an affected twin (not recorded which). The CDR3 runs from the conserved cysteine through the conserved F or W.

V: TRBV28; J: TRBJ1-1; CDR3: CASRPIDRGQAFF
V: TRBV20-1; J: TRBJ2-7; CDR3: CSVGTSGSTREQYF
V: TRBV29-1; J: TRBJ2-3; CDR3: CSVGWQKSTDTQYF
V: TRBV2; J: TRBJ1-5; CDR3: CASRDWSNQPQHF
V: TRBV5-8; J: TRBJ2-3; CDR3: CASSPAKDTQYF
V: TRBV28; J: TRBJ2-7; CDR3: CASSLTNPNEQYF
V: TRBV29-1; J: TRBJ2-2; CDR3: CSVLVTGELFF
V: TRBV12-3/TRBV12-4; J: TRBJ2-7; CDR3: CASSLGVSYEQYF
V: TRBV7-2; J: TRBJ2-3; CDR3: CASSPGQNTDTQYF
V: TRBV5-1; J: TRBJ2-7; CDR3: CASSLPGTGGNEQYF
V: TRBV5-1; J: TRBJ2-2; CDR3: CASSISSGTIGELFF
V: TRBV2; J: TRBJ2-1; CDR3: CASSEVAYNEQFF
V: TRBV10-3; J: TRBJ2-2; CDR3: CATGTGDTGELFF
V: TRBV6-1; J: TRBJ2-5; CDR3: CASSPGGPQETQYF
V: TRBV25-1; J: TRBJ2-2; CDR3: CASIGSRTNTGELFF
V: TRBV11-3; J: TRBJ2-3; CDR3: CASSSRWQGADTQYF
V: TRBV24-1; J: TRBJ2-3; CDR3: CATSEPFRGLPDTQYF
V: TRBV2; J: TRBJ1-1; CDR3: CASSEQRAREAFF
V: TRBV5-1; J: TRBJ2-1; CDR3: CASSQMGLAGGGNEQFF
V: TRBV5-1; J: TRBJ2-5; CDR3: CASSSGLAGEAQYF
V: TRBV5-1; J: TRBJ2-7; CDR3: CASSLRTGAYEQYF
V: TRBV27; J: TRBJ1-1; CDR3: CASSSGQGHMNTEAFF
V: TRBV7-2; J: TRBJ1-1; CDR3: CASSLARQVRDTEAFF
V: TRBV5-1; J: TRBJ2-1; CDR3: CASSSDLLAFNEQFF
V: TRBV20-1; J: TRBJ2-2; CDR3: CSARGLVAGELFF
V: TRBV11-2; J: TRBJ2-1; CDR3: CASSLGARWAGLNNEQFF
V: TRBV7-2; J: TRBJ2-3; CDR3: CASRPAGGPDTQYF
V: TRBV27; J: TRBJ1-5; CDR3: CASSSGTGRWAQPQHF
V: TRBV11-3; J: TRBJ2-1; CDR3: CASSADSYNEQFF
V: TRBV4-3; J: TRBJ2-2; CDR3: CASSQERTGFNTGELFF
V: TRBV27; J: TRBJ1-1; CDR3: CASSLSRPNTEAFF
V: TRBV29-1; J: TRBJ1-4; CDR3: CSGWGAGANEKLFF
V: TRBV27; J: TRBJ2-1; CDR3: CASSLSQGWNEQFF
V: TRBV5-1; J: TRBJ2-7; CDR3: CASSPRVDEQYF
V: TRBV4-1; J: TRBJ2-1; CDR3: CASSHPDRRGGVGGNNEQFF
V: TRBV5-1; J: TRBJ2-5; CDR3: CASSTTGRFRETQYF
V: TRBV25-1; J: TRBJ2-1; CDR3: CASSRSGTYNEQFF
V: TRBV5-1; J: TRBJ2-1; CDR3: CASSLRGLAGDNEQFF
V: TRBV29-1; J: TRBJ2-3; CDR3: CSVEPGASTDTQYF
V: TRBV29-1; J: TRBJ2-7; CDR3: CSAAPFNSYEQYF
V: TRBV20-1; J: TRBJ2-2; CDR3: CSAQKFRAGELFF
V: TRBV28; J: TRBJ2-5; CDR3: CASSSPGSGPTGTQYF